This record covers a single T cell receptor beta chain. Per germline, CDR1 MNHEY and CDR2 SMNVEV (reference sequence). V was clipped by 6 bases and J by 3 bases; unmatched bases: 9. This CDR3 has 16 amino acids. Only in-frame clones appear in the TCRdb table, and some are missing; sequencing was by immunoSEQ multiplex PCR. The data contain some 290,000 clones, just under 90% of them seen just once; the ten biggest clones take up roughly a tenth. This specimen comes from a study of blood T cell repertoires in COVID-19. Overall study: Spain, Italy and the United States supplied samples that represented acute and convalescent COVID-19.

The V gene is TRBV27, the J gene TRBJ2-4, with 9 bases lining up with TRBD1. Material for sequencing was PBMCs or T cells enriched from blood (not recorded which). This TCR came from a woman under 40 who had recovered from COVID-19. This CDR3 reads CASSQTGGLSKNIQYF. Written as DNA, the CDR3 is TGTGCCAGCAGCCAAACAGGGGGCCTTAGCAAAAACATTCAGTACTTC.